The T cell receptor beta chain under discussion was sequenced for a study of shared clonotypes between healthy human individuals. This clone was observed a handful of times. Antigen unknown. Other DNA variants within this sample encode the same CDR3. The V end lost 4 bases, the J end lost 7 bases, and 9 bases lay between the germline ends. Germline CDR1 reads SGHDT; CDR2 reads YYEEEE. CDR3 length: 13 amino acids. In the original analysis: Filtering was not the same, since immunoSEQ gave junction-only sequences without quality scores. Sequencing was performed with immunoSEQ multiplex PCR; in TCRdb, only in-frame clones are kept and a portion is missing. V and J calls and clone size are those listed in that table; D and trimming were worked out from the DNA. The sample includes 2 million to 2.5 million clones, roughly 95% of them seen just once. Broader study findings: Non-shared clonotypes displayed generation probabilities falling below those of clonotypes present in all four donors.

The receptor's source is a man aged 18 to 30 in good health. The chain couples TRBV5-6 to TRBJ1-6; D gene unclear. Sequencing was performed on naive CD4+ T cells sorted from blood. The subset is: CD45RA+ positively selected. As DNA, the CDR3 is TGTGCCAGCAGCCTTTCCAGCAATTCACCCCTCCACTTT. Its protein product is CASSLSSNSPLHF.